This T cell receptor beta chain derives from a study of early T cells in non-severe SARS-CoV-2 infection. Study context: RNA in bulk from unsorted whole blood was sequenced, and chains were unpaired. General study results and limits: Database matching using VDJdb favored anti-spike CD8 responses, with private and CD4 specificities left missing.

As regards this clonotype: Its matching antigen is unknown.

V lost 6 bases to trimming and J lost 5 bases; unmatched junction nucleotides: 12. Germline-derived CDR1 and CDR2 are MNHNY and SVGAGI (reference sequence). The CDR3 runs to 16 residues. Individual cDNA molecules received unique molecular identifiers. MiXCR was run by TCRdb on the 5' RACE reads, yielding one entry per CDR3 protein. The data contain around 58,000 distinct CDR3 sequences, about 8% of them singletons. V and J are TRBV6-6 and TRBJ2-7; TRBD2 matches at 11 bases. The sequence was obtained from an adult who was a healthcare worker with PCR-confirmed SARS-CoV-2 infection or an uninfected control (not recorded which). Sequenced material: whole blood, taken at baseline. The CDR3, as DNA: TGTGCCAGCAGACCACTAGCGGGAGCGTTTCAAGACGAGCAGTACTTC. As protein: CASRPLAGAFQDEQYF.